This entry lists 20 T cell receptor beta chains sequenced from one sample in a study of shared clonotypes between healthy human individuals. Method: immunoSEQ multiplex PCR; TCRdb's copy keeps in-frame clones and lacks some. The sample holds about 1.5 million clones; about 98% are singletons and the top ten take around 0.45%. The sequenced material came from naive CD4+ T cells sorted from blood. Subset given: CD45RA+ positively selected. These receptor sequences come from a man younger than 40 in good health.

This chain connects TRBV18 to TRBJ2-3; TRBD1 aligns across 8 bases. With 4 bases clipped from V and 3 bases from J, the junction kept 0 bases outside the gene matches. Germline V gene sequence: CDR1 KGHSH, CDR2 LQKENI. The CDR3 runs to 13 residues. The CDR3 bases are TGTGCCAGCTCACGGACAGGGACAGATACGCAGTATTTT. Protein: CASSRTGTDTQYF.

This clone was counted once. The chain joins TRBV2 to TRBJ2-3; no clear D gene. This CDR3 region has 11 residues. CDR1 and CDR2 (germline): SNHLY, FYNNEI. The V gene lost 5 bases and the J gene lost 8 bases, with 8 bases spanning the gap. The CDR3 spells CASSLIGTQYF. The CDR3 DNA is TGTGCCAGCAGTTTGATAGGTACGCAGTATTTT.

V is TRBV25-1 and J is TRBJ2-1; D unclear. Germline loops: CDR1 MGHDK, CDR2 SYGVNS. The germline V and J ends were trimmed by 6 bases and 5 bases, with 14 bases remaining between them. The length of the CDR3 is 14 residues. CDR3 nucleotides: TGTGCCAGCAGCCCTGCTTCGGTAGACAATGAGCAGTTCTTC. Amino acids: CASSPASVDNEQFF.

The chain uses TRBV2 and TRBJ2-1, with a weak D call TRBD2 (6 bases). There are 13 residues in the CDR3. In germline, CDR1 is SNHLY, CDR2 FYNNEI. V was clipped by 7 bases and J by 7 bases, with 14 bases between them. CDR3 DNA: TGTGCCAGCACCGAGGAGGGGAATAATGAGCAGTTCTTC. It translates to CASTEEGNNEQFF.

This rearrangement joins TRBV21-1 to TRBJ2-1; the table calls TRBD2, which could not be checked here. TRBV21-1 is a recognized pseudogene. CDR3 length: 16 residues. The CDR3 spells CASSTLTRNSYNEQFF. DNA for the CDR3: TGTGCCAGCAGCACCCTGACTAGGAATTCCTACAATGAGCAGTTCTTC.

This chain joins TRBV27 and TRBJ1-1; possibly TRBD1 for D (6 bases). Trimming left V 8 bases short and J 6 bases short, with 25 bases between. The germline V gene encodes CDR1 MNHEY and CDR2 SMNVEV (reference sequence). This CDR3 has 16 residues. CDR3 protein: CASFPGAGIAVAEAFF. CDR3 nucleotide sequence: TGTGCCAGCTTCCCGGGGGCAGGCATAGCAGTCGCTGAAGCTTTCTTT.

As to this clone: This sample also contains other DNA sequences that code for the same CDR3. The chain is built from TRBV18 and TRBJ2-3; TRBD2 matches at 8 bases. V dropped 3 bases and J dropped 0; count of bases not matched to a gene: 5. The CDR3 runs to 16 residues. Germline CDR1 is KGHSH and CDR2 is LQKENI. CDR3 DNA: TGTGCCAGCTCACCGGTTCTAGCGGGTAGCACAGATACGCAGTATTTT. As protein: CASSPVLAGSTDTQYF.

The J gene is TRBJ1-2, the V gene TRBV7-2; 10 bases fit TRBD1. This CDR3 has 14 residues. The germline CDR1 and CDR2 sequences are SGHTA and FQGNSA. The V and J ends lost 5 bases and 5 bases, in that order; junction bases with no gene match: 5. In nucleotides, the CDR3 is TGTGCCAGCAGCAAGGGGACAGGGGCTTATGGCTACACCTTC. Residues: CASSKGTGAYGYTF.

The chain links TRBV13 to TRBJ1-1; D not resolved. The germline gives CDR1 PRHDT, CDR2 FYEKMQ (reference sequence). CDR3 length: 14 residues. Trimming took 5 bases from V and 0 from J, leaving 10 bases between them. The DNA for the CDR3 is TGTGCCAGCAGCCTCCCGAGGGTGAACACTGAAGCTTTCTTT. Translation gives CASSLPRVNTEAFF.

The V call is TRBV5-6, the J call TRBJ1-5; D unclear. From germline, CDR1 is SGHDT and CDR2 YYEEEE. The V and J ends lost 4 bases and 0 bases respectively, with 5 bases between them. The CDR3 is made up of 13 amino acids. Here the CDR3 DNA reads TGTGCCAGCAGCCGATCTAGCAATCAGCCCCAGCATTTT. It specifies CASSRSSNQPQHF.

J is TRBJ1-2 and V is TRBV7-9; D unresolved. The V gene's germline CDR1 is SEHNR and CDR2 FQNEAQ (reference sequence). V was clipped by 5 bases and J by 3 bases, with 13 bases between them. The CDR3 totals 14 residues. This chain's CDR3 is CASSERRPYYGYTF. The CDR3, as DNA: TGTGCCAGCAGCGAACGTAGGCCGTACTATGGCTACACCTTC. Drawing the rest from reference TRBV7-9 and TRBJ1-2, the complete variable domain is DTGVSQNPRHKITKRGQNVTFRCDPISEHNRLYWYRQTLGQGPEFLTYFQNEAQLEKSRLLSDRFSAERPKGSFSTLEIQRTEQGDSAMYLCASSERRPYYGYTFGSGTRLTVV.

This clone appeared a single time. DNA of the CDR3: TGTGCCAGCAGCCCCCCGACGGGGGTGAACACTGAAGCTTTCTTT. Its translation: CASSPPTGVNTEAFF. The chain is built from TRBV28 and TRBJ1-1; D may be TRBD1 (5 bases). Germline CDR1 reads MDHEN; CDR2 reads SYDVKM. The CDR3 runs to 15 residues. V lost 6 bases to trimming and J lost 0 bases, with 14 bases between them.

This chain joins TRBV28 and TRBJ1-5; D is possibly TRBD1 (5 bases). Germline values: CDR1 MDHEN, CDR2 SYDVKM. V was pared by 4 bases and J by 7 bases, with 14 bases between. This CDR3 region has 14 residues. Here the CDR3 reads CASSSQTRGQPQHF. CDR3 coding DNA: TGTGCCAGCAGTTCCCAGACCCGGGGCCAGCCCCAGCATTTT.

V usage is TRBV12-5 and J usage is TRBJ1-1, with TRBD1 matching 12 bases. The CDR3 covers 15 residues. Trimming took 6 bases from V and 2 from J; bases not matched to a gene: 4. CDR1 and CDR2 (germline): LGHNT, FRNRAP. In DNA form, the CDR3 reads TGTGCTAGTGGGACCGGGACAGGGGGCAACACTGAAGCTTTCTTT. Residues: CASGTGTGGNTEAFF.

As DNA, the CDR3 is TGTGCCAGCAGCACCCCTACGACAGGGAACACTGAAGCTTTCTTT. It codes for CASSTPTTGNTEAFF. This chain joins TRBV7-9 and TRBJ1-1, with D possibly TRBD1 on 6 matching bases. V lost 5 bases, J lost 1 base, and 14 bases lay in between. Germline loops: CDR1 SEHNR, CDR2 FQNEAQ (reference sequence). This CDR3 is 15 amino acids long.

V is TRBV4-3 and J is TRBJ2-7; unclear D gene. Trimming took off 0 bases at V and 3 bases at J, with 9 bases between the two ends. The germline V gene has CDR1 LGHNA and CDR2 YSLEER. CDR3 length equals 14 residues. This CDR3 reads CASSQDLQSYEQYF. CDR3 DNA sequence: TGCGCCAGCAGCCAAGATCTCCAAAGCTACGAGCAGTACTTC.

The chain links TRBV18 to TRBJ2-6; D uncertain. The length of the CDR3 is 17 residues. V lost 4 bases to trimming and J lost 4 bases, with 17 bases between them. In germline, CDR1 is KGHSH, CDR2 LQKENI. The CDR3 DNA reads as TGTGCCAGCTCACGTGGGGTTCGTGACCGGGGGGCCAACGTCCTGACTTTC. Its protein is CASSRGVRDRGANVLTF.

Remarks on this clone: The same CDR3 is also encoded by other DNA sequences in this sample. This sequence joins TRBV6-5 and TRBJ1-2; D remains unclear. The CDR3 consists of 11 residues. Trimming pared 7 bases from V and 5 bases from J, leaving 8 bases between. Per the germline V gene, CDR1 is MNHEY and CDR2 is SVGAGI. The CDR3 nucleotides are TGTGCCAGCACAGGAGGGTATGGCTACACCTTC. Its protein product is CASTGGYGYTF.

Here the CDR3 reads CASSRRGNEKLFF. The CDR3, as DNA: TGTGCCAGCAGCCGTCGGGGAAATGAAAAACTGTTTTTT. The chain employs TRBV13 and TRBJ1-4, with unresolved D. The CDR3 is made up of 13 amino acids. V was pared by 5 bases and J by 5 bases, with 9 bases between. Germline V gene data show CDR1 as PRHDT and CDR2 as FYEKMQ (reference sequence).

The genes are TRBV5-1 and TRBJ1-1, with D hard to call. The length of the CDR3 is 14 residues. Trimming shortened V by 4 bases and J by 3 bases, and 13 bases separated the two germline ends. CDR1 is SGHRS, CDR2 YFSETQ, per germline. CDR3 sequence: CASSPEDGYTEAFF. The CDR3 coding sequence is TGCGCCAGCAGCCCCGAGGACGGTTACACTGAAGCTTTCTTT. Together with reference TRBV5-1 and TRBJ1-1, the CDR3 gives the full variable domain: KAGVTQTPRYLIKTRGQQVTLSCSPISGHRSVSWYQQTPGQGLQFLFEYFSETQRNKGNFPGRFSGRQFSNSRSEMNVSTLELGDSALYLCASSPEDGYTEAFFGQGTRLTVV.